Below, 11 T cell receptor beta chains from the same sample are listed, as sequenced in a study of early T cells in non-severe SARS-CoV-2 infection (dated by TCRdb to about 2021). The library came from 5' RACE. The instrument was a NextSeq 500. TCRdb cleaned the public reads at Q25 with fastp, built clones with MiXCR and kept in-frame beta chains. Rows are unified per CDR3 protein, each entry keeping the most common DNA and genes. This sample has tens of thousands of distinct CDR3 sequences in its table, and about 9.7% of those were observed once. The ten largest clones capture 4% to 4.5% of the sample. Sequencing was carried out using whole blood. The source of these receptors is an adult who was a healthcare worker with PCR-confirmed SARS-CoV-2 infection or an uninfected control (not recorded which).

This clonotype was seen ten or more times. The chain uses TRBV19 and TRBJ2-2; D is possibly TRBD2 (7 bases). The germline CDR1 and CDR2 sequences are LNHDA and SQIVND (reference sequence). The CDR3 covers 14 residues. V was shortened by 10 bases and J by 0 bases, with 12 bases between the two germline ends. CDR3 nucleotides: TGTGCCACGGGGGGCACGGCGAACACCGGGGAGCTGTTTTTT. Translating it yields CATGGTANTGELFF.

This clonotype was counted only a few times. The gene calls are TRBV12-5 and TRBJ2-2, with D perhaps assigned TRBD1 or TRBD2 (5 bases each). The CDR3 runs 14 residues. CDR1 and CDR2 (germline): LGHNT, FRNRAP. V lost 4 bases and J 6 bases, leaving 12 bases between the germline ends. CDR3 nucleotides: TGTGCTAGTGGTTCGGGGCCAGGTCCCGGGGAGCTGTTTTTT. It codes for CASGSGPGPGELFF.

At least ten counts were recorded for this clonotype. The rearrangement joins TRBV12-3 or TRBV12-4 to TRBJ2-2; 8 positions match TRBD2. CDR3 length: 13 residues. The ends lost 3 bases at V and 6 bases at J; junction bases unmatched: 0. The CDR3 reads CASSFGGAGELFF. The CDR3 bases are TGTGCCAGCAGTTTCGGGGGGGCCGGGGAGCTGTTTTTT.

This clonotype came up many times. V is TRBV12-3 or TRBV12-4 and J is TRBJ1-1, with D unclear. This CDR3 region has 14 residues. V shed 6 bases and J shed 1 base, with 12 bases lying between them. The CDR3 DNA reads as TGTGCCAGCAGCCGGACCGAGTCGAACACTGAAGCTTTCTTT. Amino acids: CASSRTESNTEAFF.

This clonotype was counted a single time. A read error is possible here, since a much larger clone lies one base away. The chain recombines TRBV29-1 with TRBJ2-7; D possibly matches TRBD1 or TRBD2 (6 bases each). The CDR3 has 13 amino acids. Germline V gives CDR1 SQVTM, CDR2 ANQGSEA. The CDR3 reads CSVLGGGPYERYF. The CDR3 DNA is TGCAGCGTTCTCGGGGGCGGCCCCTACGAGCGGTACTTC.

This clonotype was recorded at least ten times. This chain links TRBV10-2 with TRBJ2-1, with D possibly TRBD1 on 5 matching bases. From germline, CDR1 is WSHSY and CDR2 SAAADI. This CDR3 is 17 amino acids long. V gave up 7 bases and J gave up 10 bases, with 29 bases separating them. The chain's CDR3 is CASTPFPPGSSGHEQFF. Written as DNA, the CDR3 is TGCGCCAGCACCCCGTTCCCCCCGGGTTCTTCAGGACACGAGCAGTTCTTC.

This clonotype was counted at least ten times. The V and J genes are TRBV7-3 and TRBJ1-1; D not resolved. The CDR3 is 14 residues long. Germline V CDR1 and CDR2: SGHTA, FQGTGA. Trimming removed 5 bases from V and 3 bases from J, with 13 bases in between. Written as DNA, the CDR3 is TGTGCCAGCAGCCTCACATCGGACCACACTGAAGCTTTCTTT. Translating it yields CASSLTSDHTEAFF.

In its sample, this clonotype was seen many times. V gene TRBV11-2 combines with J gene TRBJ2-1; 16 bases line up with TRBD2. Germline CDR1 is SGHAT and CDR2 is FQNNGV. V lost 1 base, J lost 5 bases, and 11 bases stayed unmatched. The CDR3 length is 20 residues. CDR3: CASSLAQGLAGGRRDNEQFF. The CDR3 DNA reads TGTGCCAGCAGCTTAGCGCAGGGACTAGCGGGAGGGCGTCGGGACAATGAGCAGTTCTTC.

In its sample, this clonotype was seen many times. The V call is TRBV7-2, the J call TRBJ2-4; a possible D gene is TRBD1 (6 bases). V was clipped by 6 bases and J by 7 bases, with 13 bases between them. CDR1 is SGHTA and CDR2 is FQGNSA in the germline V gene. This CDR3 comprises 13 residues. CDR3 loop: CASRGWTENIQYF. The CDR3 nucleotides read TGTGCCAGCAGGGGATGGACAGAGAACATTCAGTACTTC.

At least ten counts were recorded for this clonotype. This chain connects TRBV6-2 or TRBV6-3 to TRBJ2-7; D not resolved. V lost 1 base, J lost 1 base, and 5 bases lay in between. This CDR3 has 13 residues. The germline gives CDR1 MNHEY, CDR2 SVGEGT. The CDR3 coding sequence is TGTGCCAGCAGTTACTTTTCTTCCTACGAGCAGTACTTC. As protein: CASSYFSSYEQYF.

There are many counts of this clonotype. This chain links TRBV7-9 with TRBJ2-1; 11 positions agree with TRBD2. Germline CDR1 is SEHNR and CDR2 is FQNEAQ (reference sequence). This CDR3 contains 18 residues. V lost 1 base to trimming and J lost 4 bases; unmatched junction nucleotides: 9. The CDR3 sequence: CASSLGGLGLAAYNEQFF. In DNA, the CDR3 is TGTGCCAGCAGCTTAGGGGGACTGGGACTAGCGGCTTACAATGAGCAGTTCTTC.